This TCR beta chain was identified in a study of control samples from healthy donors and cancer patients. The V segment lost 2 bases and the J segment 8 bases; nucleotides outside the gene matches: 10. The CDR3 is made up of 15 amino acids. Germline assignment: CDR1 MNHEY and CDR2 SVGEGT. Produced via immunoSEQ multiplex PCR; TCRdb's table is partial and in-frame only. The table includes about 51,000 clones, more than 70% detected once. Sequencing input: PBMCs. The J gene is TRBJ1-2, the V gene TRBV6-2 or TRBV6-3; 8 bases align to TRBD1. The source is a man between 40 and 49 years old with colorectal cancer. This CDR3 reads CASSYPSRGLEGYTF. Written as DNA, the CDR3 is TGTGCCAGCAGTTACCCCTCCAGGGGGCTCGAGGGCTACACCTTC.